These T cell receptor beta chains were read from a single sample in a study of human T cells and chemical hapten exposure. Each CDR3 protein is one row after TCRdb ran MiXCR on the RACE reads. The sample gives approximately 160,000 distinct CDR3 sequences, about a quarter of which show up once; 2.1% is in the top ten. The material sequenced was whole blood, taken in connection with sensitization to the hapten diphenylcyclopropenone (DPC). The receptors shown here come from a woman under 30 with alopecia areata. Some clones in this sample may be carry-over from other donors' samples. The CDR3 runs from the conserved cysteine through the conserved F or W. Fields, in order: clone size, J gene, V gene, D gene, CDR3 protein, CDR3 DNA. D genes are given only for firm matches. Some rows have no size entry. The others give once, few or many, or a class for an expanded clone.

abundance: -
j_gene: TRBJ1-1
v_gene: TRBV5-1
d_gene: -
CDR3aa: CASSQQRGPSEAFF
CDR3nt: TGCGCCAGCAGCCAACAGCGGGGGCCAAGTGAAGCTTTCTTT

abundance: many
j_gene: TRBJ2-2
v_gene: TRBV25-1
d_gene: -
CDR3aa: CASRAVGELFF
CDR3nt: TGTGCCAGCAGGGCCGTCGGGGAGCTGTTTTTT

abundance: -
j_gene: TRBJ1-4
v_gene: TRBV18
d_gene: -
CDR3aa: CASSPMGSMGTTNEKLFF
CDR3nt: TGTGCCAGCTCACCAATGGGCAGTATGGGGACAACTAATGAAAAACTGTTTTTT

abundance: few
j_gene: TRBJ1-1
v_gene: TRBV7-9
d_gene: -
CDR3aa: CASSLPGNTEAFF
CDR3nt: TGTGCCAGCAGTCTCCCAGGGAACACTGAAGCTTTCTTT

abundance: many
j_gene: TRBJ2-1
v_gene: TRBV12-3/TRBV12-4
d_gene: TRBD2
CDR3aa: CASATGTSNSHEQFF
CDR3nt: TGTGCCAGTGCGACCGGGACTAGCAATTCCCATGAGCAGTTCTTC

abundance: few
j_gene: TRBJ1-1
v_gene: TRBV5-1
d_gene: -
CDR3aa: CASSSGPANTEAFF
CDR3nt: TGCGCCAGCAGCTCGGGACCCGCGAACACTGAAGCTTTCTTT

abundance: few
j_gene: TRBJ2-3
v_gene: TRBV2
d_gene: -
CDR3aa: CASSEEAGSTDTQYF
CDR3nt: TGTGCCAGCAGTGAAGAGGCGGGGAGCACAGATACGCAGTATTTT

abundance: -
j_gene: TRBJ2-2
v_gene: TRBV4-3
d_gene: -
CDR3aa: CASSHRTTNTGELFF
CDR3nt: TGTGCCAGCAGCCACAGGACAACGAACACCGGGGAGCTGTTTTTT

abundance: -
j_gene: TRBJ2-1
v_gene: TRBV12-3/TRBV12-4
d_gene: TRBD2
CDR3aa: CANSFASGRVNEQFF
CDR3nt: TGTGCCAACAGTTTCGCTAGCGGGAGGGTGAATGAGCAGTTCTTC

abundance: -
j_gene: TRBJ2-7
v_gene: TRBV10-3
d_gene: -
CDR3aa: CAISEKGSREQYF
CDR3nt: TGTGCCATCAGTGAGAAGGGGAGCCGGGAGCAGTACTTC

abundance: few
j_gene: TRBJ1-2
v_gene: TRBV6-6
d_gene: TRBD1
CDR3aa: CASRRTGGEGYGYTF
CDR3nt: TGTGCCAGCAGGCGCACAGGGGGCGAGGGCTATGGCTACACCTTC